This T cell receptor (beta chain) appears in the sequencing data of a study of blood T cell repertoires in COVID-19. Unmatched junction bases numbered 14, after V lost 1 base and J lost 2 bases. CDR1 and CDR2 (germline): KGHDR, SFDVKD. The CDR3 covers 19 residues. Sequencing was performed with immunoSEQ multiplex PCR; in TCRdb, only in-frame clones are kept and a portion is missing. The table shows about 67,000 clones, with 86% occurring only once. This TCR came from a man in his fifties with active COVID-19. Sequenced sample: peripheral blood. This chain joins TRBV24-1 and TRBJ1-2, with 8 bases lining up with TRBD1. The DNA of the CDR3 is TGTGCCACCAGTGATTTTTCCCGACAGGGGCCCCTATCAAACTATGGCTACACCTTC. Amino acids: CATSDFSRQGPLSNYGYTF.